The sample holds many counts of the clone carrying this T cell receptor (beta chain). As the template, RNA transcripts were used to amplify TCR beta CDR3 regions. First-round RT-PCR used HTBI primers; second-round multiplex PCR followed. A single record per CDR3 protein comes from TCRdb applying MiXCR to the multiplex PCR reads. The sample contains hundreds of thousands of distinct CDR3 sequences, about 40% of which appear only once. The CDR3 is 13 residues long. V lost 6 bases, J lost 5 bases, and 6 bases stayed unmatched. The data belong to a study of Graves' ophthalmopathy and Graves' hyperthyroidism.

This chain joins TRBV12-3 or TRBV12-4 and TRBJ1-2, with TRBD1 matching over 7 bases. Sequencing input: peripheral blood. The origin of this receptor is an adult man with Graves' ophthalmopathy. For the CDR3, the DNA is TGTGCCAGCAGAAAAGACAGGGCGTATGGCTACACCTTC. Its translation is CASRKDRAYGYTF.